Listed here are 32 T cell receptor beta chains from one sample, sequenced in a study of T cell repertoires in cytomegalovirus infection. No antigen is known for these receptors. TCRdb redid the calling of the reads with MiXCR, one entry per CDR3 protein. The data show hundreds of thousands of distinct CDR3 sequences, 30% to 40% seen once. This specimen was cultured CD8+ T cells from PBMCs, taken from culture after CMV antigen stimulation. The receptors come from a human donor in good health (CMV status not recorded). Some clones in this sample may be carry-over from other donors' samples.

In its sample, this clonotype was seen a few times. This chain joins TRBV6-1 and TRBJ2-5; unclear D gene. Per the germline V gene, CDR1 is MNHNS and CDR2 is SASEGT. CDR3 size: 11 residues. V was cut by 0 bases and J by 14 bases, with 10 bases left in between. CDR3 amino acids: CASSEATGAYF. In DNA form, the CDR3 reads TGTGCCAGCAGTGAAGCAACGGGTGCTTACTTC.

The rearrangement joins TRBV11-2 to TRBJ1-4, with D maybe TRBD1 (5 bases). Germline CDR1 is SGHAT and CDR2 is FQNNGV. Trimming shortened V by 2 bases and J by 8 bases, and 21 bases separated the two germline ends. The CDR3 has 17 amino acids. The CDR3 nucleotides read TGTGCCAGCAGCTTATGGGAAACCGAGGGGCGGTCAGAAAAACTGTTTTTT. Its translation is CASSLWETEGRSEKLFF.

CDR3 sequence reads: CASSLPSGTSGSVETQYF. The CDR3 nucleotides are TGTGCCAGTAGCCTCCCATCAGGGACTAGCGGTAGTGTGGAGACCCAGTACTTC. This chain joins TRBV6-2 or TRBV6-3 and TRBJ2-5; 11 bases are shared with TRBD2. The trim removed 9 bases at V and 5 bases at J, leaving 20 bases unmatched. This CDR3 comprises 18 residues. Germline V gene sequence: CDR1 MNHEY, CDR2 SVGEGT.

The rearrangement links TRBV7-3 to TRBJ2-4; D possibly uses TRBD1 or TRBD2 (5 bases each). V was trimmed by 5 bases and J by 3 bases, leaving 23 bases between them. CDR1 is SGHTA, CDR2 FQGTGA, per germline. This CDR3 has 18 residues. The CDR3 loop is CASSTPESGPQGKNIQYF. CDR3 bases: TGTGCCAGCAGCACACCCGAGTCGGGACCCCAGGGCAAAAACATTCAGTACTTC.

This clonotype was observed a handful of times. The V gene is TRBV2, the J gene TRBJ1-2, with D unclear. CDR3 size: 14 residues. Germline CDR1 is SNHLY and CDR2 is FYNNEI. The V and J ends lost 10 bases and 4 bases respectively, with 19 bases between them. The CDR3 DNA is TGTGCCACCTTAGGACCGCGGGTTGGCTATGGCTACACCTTC. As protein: CATLGPRVGYGYTF.

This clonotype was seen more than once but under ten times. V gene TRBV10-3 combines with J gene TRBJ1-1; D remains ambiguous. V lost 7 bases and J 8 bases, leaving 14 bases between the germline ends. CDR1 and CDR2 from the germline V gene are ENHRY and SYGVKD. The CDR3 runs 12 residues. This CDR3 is CAIKGSESEAFF. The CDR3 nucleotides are TGTGCCATCAAAGGTTCTGAGTCGGAAGCTTTCTTT.

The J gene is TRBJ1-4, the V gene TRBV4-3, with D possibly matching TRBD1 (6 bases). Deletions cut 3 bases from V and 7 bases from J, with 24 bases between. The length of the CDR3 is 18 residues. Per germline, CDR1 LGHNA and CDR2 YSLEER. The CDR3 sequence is CASSQYLTGFSGSEKLFF. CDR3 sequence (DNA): TGCGCCAGCAGCCAGTACCTAACAGGGTTTTCGGGGAGTGAAAAACTGTTTTTT.

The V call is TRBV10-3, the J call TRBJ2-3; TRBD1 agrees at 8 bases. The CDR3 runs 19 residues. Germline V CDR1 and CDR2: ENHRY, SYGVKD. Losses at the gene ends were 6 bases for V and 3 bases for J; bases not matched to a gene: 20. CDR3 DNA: TGTGCCATCAGAAGATGGGACAGGTACCCCGTCGGGGCTACAGATACGCAGTATTTT. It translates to CAIRRWDRYPVGATDTQYF.

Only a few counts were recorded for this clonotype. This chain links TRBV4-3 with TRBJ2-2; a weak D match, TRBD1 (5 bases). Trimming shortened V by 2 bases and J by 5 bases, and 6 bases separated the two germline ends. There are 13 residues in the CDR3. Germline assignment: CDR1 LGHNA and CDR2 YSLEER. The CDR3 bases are TGCGCCAGCAGCCAACCAGGGACCGGGGAGCTGTTTTTT. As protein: CASSQPGTGELFF.

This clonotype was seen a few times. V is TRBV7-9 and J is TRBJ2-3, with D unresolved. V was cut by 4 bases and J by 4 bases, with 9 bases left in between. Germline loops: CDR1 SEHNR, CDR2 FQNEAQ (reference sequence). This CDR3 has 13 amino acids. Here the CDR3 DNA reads TGTGCCAGCAGCTCCCGATCCCCAGATACGCAGTATTTT. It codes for CASSSRSPDTQYF.

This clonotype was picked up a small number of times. CDR3 in amino acids: CATSDRGDYGYTF. Written as DNA, the CDR3 is TGTGCCACCAGTGATAGGGGGGACTATGGCTACACCTTC. J is TRBJ1-2 and V is TRBV24-1, with TRBD1 as a possible D gene (6 bases). CDR3 size: 13 residues. V was trimmed by 3 bases and J by 3 bases, leaving 7 bases between them. CDR1 is KGHDR, CDR2 SFDVKD, per germline.

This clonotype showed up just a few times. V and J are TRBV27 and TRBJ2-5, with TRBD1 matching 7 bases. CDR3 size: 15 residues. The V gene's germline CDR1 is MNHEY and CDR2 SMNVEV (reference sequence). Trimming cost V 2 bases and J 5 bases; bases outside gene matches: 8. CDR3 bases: TGTGCCAGCAGTTTAGGGGTGGGCAGGGGGGAGACCCAGTACTTC. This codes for CASSLGVGRGETQYF.

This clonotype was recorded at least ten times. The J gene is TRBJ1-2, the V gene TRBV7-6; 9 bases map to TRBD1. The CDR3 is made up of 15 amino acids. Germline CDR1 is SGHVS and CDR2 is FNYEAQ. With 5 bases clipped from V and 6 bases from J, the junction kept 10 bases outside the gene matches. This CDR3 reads CASSAEQGAPDGYTF. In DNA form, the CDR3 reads TGTGCCAGCAGCGCAGAACAGGGGGCGCCGGATGGCTACACCTTC.

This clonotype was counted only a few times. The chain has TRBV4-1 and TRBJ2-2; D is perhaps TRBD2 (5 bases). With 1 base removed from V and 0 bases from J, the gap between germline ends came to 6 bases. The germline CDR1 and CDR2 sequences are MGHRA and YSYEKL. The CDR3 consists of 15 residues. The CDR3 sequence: CASSQGRANTGELFF. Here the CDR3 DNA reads TGCGCCAGCAGCCAAGGGCGGGCGAACACCGGGGAGCTGTTTTTT.

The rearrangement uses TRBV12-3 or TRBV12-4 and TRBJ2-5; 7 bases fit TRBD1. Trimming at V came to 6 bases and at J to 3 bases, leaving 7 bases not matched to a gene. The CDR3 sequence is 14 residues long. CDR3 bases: TGTGCCAGCAGCCTAGGGACAGCAGAAGAGACCCAGTACTTC. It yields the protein CASSLGTAEETQYF.

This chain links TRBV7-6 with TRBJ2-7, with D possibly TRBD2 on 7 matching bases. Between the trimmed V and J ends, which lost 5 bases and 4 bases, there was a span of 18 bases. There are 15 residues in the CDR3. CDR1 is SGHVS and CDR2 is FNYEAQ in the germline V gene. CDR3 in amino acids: CASSPRGGGLYEQYF. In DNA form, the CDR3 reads TGTGCCAGCAGCCCGAGGGGGGGGGGGCTGTACGAGCAGTACTTC.

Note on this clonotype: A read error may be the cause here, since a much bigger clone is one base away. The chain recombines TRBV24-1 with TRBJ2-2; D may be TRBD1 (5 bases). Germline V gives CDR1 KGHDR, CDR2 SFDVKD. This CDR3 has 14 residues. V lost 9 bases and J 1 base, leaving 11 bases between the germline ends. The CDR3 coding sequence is TGTGCCACCGTGGCGACAGAGAACACCGGGGAGCTGTTTTTT. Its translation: CATVATENTGELFF.

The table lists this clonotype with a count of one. The CDR3: CSAQEKGTDTQYF. In DNA, the CDR3 is TGCAGCGCACAGGAAAAAGGGACAGATACGCAGTATTTT. V usage is TRBV20-1 and J usage is TRBJ2-3, with D possibly being TRBD1 (5 bases). Germline values: CDR1 DFQATT, CDR2 SNEGSKA (reference sequence). CDR3 length: 13 residues.

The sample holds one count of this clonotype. Written as DNA, the CDR3 is TGTGCCAGCAGCTTGGTCAACGGGGGGAGCACAGATACGCAGTATTTT. It yields the protein CASSLVNGGSTDTQYF. V is TRBV5-6 and J is TRBJ2-3, with 7 positions matching TRBD2. The CDR3 sequence is 16 residues long. After removal of 0 bases from V and 0 bases from J, the junction contained 4 bases not matched to a gene. Germline values: CDR1 SGHDT, CDR2 YYEEEE.

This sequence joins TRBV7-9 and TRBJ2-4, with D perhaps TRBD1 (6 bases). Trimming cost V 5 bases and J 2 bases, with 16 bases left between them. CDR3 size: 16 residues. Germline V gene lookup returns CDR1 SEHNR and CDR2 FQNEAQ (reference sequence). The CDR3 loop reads CASSPKKTGTKNIQYF. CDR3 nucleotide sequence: TGTGCCAGCAGCCCCAAGAAAACAGGGACCAAAAACATTCAGTACTTC.

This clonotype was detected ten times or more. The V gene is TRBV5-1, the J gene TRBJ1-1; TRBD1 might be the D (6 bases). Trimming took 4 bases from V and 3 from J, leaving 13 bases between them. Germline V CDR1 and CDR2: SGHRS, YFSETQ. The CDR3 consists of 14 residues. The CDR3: CASSLSSGDTEAFF. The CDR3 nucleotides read TGCGCCAGCAGCCTTTCCTCAGGGGACACTGAAGCTTTCTTT.

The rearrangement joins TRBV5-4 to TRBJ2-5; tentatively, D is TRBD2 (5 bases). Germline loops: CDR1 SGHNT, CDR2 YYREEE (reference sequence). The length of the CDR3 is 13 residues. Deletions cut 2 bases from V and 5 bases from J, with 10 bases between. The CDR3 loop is CASSLLEDETQYF. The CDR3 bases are TGTGCCAGCAGCTTACTAGAAGACGAGACCCAGTACTTC.

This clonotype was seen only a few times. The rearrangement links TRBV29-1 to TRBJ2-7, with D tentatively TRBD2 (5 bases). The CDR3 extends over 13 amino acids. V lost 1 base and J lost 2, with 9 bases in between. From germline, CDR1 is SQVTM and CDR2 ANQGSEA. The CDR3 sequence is CSVEGRGPYEQYF. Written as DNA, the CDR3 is TGCAGCGTTGAAGGCCGGGGTCCCTACGAGCAGTACTTC.

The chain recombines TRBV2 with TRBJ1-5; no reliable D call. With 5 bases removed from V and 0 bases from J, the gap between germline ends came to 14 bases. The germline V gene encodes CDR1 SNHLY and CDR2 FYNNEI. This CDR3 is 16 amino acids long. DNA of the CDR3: TGTGCCAGCAGTAATCTTGAAGTCTATAGCAATCAGCCCCAGCATTTT. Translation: CASSNLEVYSNQPQHF.

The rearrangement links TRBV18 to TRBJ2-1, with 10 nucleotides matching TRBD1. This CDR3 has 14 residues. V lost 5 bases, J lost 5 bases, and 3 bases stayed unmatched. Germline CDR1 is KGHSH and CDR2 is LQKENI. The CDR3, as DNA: TGTGCCAGCTCAGCCGGGACAGGGGACAATGAGCAGTTCTTC. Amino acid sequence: CASSAGTGDNEQFF.

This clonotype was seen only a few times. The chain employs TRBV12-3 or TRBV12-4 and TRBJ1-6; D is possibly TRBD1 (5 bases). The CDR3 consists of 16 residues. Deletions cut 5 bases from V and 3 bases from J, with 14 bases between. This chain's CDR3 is CASSARGGNYNSPLHF. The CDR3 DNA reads TGTGCCAGCAGTGCTCGGGGCGGGAACTATAATTCACCCCTCCACTTT.

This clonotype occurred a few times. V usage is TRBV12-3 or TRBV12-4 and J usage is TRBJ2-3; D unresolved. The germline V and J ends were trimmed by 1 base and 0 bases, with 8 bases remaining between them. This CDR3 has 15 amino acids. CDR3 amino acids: CASSLESPSTDTQYF. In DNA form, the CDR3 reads TGTGCCAGCAGTTTAGAATCGCCTAGCACAGATACGCAGTATTTT.

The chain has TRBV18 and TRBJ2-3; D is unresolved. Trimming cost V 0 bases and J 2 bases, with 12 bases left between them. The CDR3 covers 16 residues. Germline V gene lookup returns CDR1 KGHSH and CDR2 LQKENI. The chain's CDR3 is CASSPPAEFITDTQYF. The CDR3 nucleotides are TGTGCCAGCTCACCACCAGCTGAGTTTATCACAGATACGCAGTATTTT. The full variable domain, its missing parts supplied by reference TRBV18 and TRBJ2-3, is NAGVMQNPRHLVRRRGQEARLRCSPMKGHSHVYWYRQLPEEGLKFMVYLQKENIIDESGMPKERFSAEFPKEGPSILRIQQVVRGDSAAYFCASSPPAEFITDTQYFGPGTRLTVL.

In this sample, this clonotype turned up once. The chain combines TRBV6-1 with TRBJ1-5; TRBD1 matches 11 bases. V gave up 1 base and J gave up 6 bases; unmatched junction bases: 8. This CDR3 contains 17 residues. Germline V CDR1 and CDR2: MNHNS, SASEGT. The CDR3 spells CASSEGPGQGVGQPQHF. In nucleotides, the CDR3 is TGTGCCAGCAGTGAAGGGCCGGGACAGGGGGTGGGTCAGCCCCAGCATTTT.

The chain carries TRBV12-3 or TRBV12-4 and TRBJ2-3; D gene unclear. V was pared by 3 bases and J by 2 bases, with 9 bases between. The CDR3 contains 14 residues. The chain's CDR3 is CASSFSQDTDTQYF. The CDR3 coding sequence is TGTGCCAGCAGTTTTAGCCAGGACACAGATACGCAGTATTTT.

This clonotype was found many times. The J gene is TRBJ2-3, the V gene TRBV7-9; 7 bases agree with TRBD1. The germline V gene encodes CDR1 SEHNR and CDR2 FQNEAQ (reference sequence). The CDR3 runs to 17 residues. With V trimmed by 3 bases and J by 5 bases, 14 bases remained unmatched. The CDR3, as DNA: TGTGCCAGCAGCTTCCCCGTGGAACAGGGGTTGAGAGATACGCAGTATTTT. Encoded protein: CASSFPVEQGLRDTQYF.

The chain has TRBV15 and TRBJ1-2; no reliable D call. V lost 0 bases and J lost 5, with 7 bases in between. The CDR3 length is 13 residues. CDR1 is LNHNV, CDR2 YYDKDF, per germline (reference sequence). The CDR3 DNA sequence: TGTGCCACCAGCAGAGATGAAGTTTATGGCTACACCTTC. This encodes CATSRDEVYGYTF.